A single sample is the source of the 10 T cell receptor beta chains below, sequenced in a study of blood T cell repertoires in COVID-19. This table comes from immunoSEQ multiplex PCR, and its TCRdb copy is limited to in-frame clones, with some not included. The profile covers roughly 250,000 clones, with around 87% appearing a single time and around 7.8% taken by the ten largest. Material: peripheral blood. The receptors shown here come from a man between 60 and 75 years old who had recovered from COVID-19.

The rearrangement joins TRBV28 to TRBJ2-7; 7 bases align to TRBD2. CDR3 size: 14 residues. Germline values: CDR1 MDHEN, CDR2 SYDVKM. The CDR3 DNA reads TGTGCAACGGAGGACGGCGGGAGCTCCTACGAGCAGTACTTC. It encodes CATEDGGSSYEQYF.

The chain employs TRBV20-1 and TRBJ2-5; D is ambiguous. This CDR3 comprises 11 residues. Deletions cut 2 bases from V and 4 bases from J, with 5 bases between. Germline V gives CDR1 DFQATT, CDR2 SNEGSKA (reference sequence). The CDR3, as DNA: TGCAGTGCTAGATTACTAGAGACCCAGTACTTC. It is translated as CSARLLETQYF.

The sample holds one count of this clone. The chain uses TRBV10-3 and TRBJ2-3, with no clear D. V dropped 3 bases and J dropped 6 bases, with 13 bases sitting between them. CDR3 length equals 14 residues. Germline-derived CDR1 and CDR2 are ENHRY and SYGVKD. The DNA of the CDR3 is TGTGCCATCAGTGATGGGCCTCTTCGGGATACGCAGTATTTT. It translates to CAISDGPLRDTQYF.

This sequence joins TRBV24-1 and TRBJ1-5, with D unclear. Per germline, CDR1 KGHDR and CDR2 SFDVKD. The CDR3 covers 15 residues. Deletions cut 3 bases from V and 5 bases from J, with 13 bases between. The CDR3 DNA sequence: TGTGCCACCAGTGATCCGTCCATGAGGGATCAGCCCCAGCATTTT. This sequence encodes CATSDPSMRDQPQHF.

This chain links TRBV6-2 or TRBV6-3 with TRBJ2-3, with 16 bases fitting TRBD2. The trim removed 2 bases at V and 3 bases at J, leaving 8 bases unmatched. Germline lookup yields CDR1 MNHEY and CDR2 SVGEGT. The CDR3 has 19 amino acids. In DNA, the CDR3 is TGTGCCAGCAGTTACAGCGGGACTAGCGGGGGGGCTAATACAGATACGCAGTATTTT. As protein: CASSYSGTSGGANTDTQYF.

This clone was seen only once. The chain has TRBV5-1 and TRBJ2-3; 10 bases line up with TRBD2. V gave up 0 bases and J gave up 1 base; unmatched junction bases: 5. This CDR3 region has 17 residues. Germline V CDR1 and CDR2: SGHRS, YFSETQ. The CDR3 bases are TGCGCCAGCAGCTTGGTGAGCCTAGCGGGGGGCACAGATACGCAGTATTTT. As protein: CASSLVSLAGGTDTQYF.

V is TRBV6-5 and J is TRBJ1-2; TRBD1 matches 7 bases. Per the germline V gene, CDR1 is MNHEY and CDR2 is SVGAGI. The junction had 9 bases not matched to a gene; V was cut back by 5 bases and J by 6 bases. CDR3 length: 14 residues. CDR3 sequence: CASSKLTGTDGYTF. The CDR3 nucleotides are TGTGCCAGCAGTAAACTAACCGGGACAGATGGCTACACCTTC.

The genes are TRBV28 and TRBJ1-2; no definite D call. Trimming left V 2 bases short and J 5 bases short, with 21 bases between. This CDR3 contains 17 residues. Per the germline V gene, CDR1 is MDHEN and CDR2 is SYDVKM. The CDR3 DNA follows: TGTGCCAGCAGTTTAGATGACGGCGACGGGATCCGGTATGGCTACACCTTC. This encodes CASSLDDGDGIRYGYTF.

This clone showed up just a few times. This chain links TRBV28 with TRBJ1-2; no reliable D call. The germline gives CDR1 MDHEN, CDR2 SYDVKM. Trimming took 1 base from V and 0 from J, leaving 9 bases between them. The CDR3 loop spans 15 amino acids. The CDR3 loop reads CASSLSGSSNYGYTF. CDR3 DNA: TGTGCCAGCAGTTTATCCGGGTCATCTAACTATGGCTACACCTTC.

The CDR3 region is CASSSSKTGERYEQYF. CDR3 nucleotides: TGTGCCAGCAGTTCTTCTAAGACAGGGGAGAGGTACGAGCAGTACTTC. The chain uses TRBV6-2 or TRBV6-3 and TRBJ2-7; 8 bases fit TRBD1. The CDR3 extends over 16 amino acids. Germline CDR1 MNHEY, CDR2 SVGEGT. The V and J ends lost 4 bases and 4 bases, in that order; junction bases with no gene match: 12.